The 31 T cell receptor beta chains below come from one sample, sequenced in a study of T cell responses to AZD1222 COVID-19 vaccine. Sequencing used immunoSEQ multiplex PCR; TCRdb keeps in-frame clones, though not all of them. The profile shows approximately 150,000 clones, about 91% of them singletons. This sample comprised peripheral blood, obtained on day 0 of MenACWY control vaccination. These receptor sequences come from an adult in good health.

J is TRBJ1-4 and V is TRBV6-4; maybe TRBD1 (6 bases). V was clipped by 5 bases and J by 8 bases, with 18 bases between them. CDR3 length: 15 residues. Germline V gene sequence: CDR1 MRHNA, CDR2 SNTAGT. The CDR3 region is CASSPGSRGSEKLFF. The CDR3 DNA sequence: TGTGCCAGCAGTCCCGGATCAAGGGGGAGCGAAAAACTGTTTTTT.

The rearrangement joins TRBV29-1 to TRBJ2-2; 8 positions match TRBD2. The CDR3 contains 15 residues. Germline V CDR1 and CDR2: SQVTM, ANQGSEA. With V trimmed by 4 bases and J by 7 bases, 11 bases remained unmatched. The CDR3 DNA reads as TGCAGCGTTGGAGGGGTCGGGAGGGCCGACGGGGAGCTGTTTTTT. Its translation is CSVGGVGRADGELFF.

This clone was counted between two and nine times. This rearrangement joins TRBV4-3 to TRBJ1-1; D gene uncertain. V was pared by 0 bases and J by 5 bases, with 7 bases between. Germline assignment: CDR1 LGHNA and CDR2 YSLEER. There are 13 residues in the CDR3. The CDR3 DNA sequence: TGCGCCAGCAGCCAAGAGGGGAGGACTGAAGCTTTCTTT. Its protein product is CASSQEGRTEAFF.

The DNA of the CDR3 is TGCGCCAGCAGCTTGTCCCCCAACCGACCGGGCACCGGAAACACCATATATTTT. Translating gives CASSLSPNRPGTGNTIYF. V is TRBV5-1 and J is TRBJ1-3; D gene uncertain. Germline CDR1 and CDR2: SGHRS and YFSETQ. The CDR3 length is 18 residues. Trimming stripped 1 base from V and 4 bases from J, with 21 bases between.

The chain recombines TRBV11-2 with TRBJ1-6; no definite D call. Germline V gives CDR1 SGHAT, CDR2 FQNNGV. Trimming took off 2 bases at V and 14 bases at J, with 10 bases between the two ends. The CDR3 totals 12 residues. As DNA, the CDR3 is TGTGCCAGCAGCTTACTCGGTACTACCCTCCACTTT. Translated, it gives CASSLLGTTLHF.

This rearrangement joins TRBV20-1 to TRBJ2-3, with D tentatively TRBD2 (5 bases). Germline V CDR1 and CDR2: DFQATT, SNEGSKA (reference sequence). The V end lost 3 bases, the J end lost 4 bases, and 14 bases lay between the germline ends. This CDR3 region has 14 residues. Here the CDR3 reads CSASEGVYPDTQYF. Written as DNA, the CDR3 is TGCAGTGCTAGTGAGGGAGTGTACCCAGATACGCAGTATTTT.

The chain combines TRBV27 with TRBJ1-2, with D possibly being TRBD1 (5 bases). Germline-derived CDR1 and CDR2 are MNHEY and SMNVEV (reference sequence). V was trimmed by 2 bases and J by 4 bases, leaving 11 bases between them. The CDR3 runs 14 residues. The CDR3 DNA reads as TGTGCCAGCAGTTTAAACCACAGGAGCTATGGCTACACCTTC. Translation gives CASSLNHRSYGYTF.

The chain's CDR3 is CASSTQAGTGELFF. Written as DNA, the CDR3 is TGTGCCAGTAGTACCCAAGCAGGGACCGGGGAGCTGTTTTTT. This rearrangement joins TRBV19 to TRBJ2-2; D is possibly TRBD1 (5 bases). V lost 4 bases and J 5 bases, leaving 11 bases between the germline ends. The germline V gene encodes CDR1 LNHDA and CDR2 SQIVND (reference sequence). The CDR3 is made up of 14 amino acids.

The chain has TRBV9 and TRBJ2-1; possible D gene TRBD1, 6 bases. CDR1 is SGDLS, CDR2 YYNGEE, per germline. With 4 bases removed from V and 10 bases from J, the gap between germline ends came to 15 bases. This CDR3 has 13 residues. The CDR3 spells CASSPRRGEEQFF. CDR3 nucleotide sequence: TGTGCCAGCAGCCCCCGCAGGGGAGAGGAGCAGTTCTTC.

This clone was found a few times. CDR3 sequence (DNA): TGTGCCAGCAGCGGGCTTACAGGGACCACTGAAGCTTTCTTT. Amino acid sequence: CASSGLTGTTEAFF. The chain uses TRBV2 and TRBJ1-1, with D maybe TRBD1 (6 bases). Germline lookup yields CDR1 SNHLY and CDR2 FYNNEI. The V and J ends lost 6 bases and 4 bases respectively, with 15 bases between them. This CDR3 region has 14 residues. Full variable domain (missing parts from reference TRBV2 and TRBJ1-1): EPEVTQTPSHQVTQMGQEVILRCVPISNHLYFYWYRQILGQKVEFLVSFYNNEISEKSEIFDDQFSVERPDGSNFTLKIRSTKLEDSAMYFCASSGLTGTTEAFFGQGTRLTVV.

V is TRBV11-3 and J is TRBJ2-2; 8 nucleotides agree with TRBD1. The CDR3 totals 15 residues. The germline CDR1 and CDR2 sequences are SGHNT and YENEEA. V gave up 0 bases and J gave up 5 bases; unmatched junction bases: 2. The CDR3 region has the DNA TGTGCCAGCAGCTTAGATGACAGGGGAACCGGGGAGCTGTTTTTT. It specifies CASSLDDRGTGELFF.

This clone was recorded once. This chain links TRBV30 with TRBJ1-2; D is ambiguous. Germline assignment: CDR1 GTSNPN and CDR2 SVGIG (reference sequence). CDR3 length: 8 amino acids. CDR3 DNA sequence: TGTGCTGCGAGGGGCTACACCTTC. It codes for CAARGYTF.

The genes are TRBV5-1 and TRBJ2-3, with D possibly TRBD2 on 5 matching bases. Trimming removed 0 bases at V and 6 bases at J, with 8 bases between. The CDR3 spans 13 residues. The germline CDR1 and CDR2 sequences are SGHRS and YFSETQ. CDR3 nucleotide sequence: TGCGCCAGCAGCTTGGTTCCGGGGGATACGCAGTATTTT. Translation gives CASSLVPGDTQYF.

This chain connects TRBV4-3 to TRBJ2-7, with 10 bases aligning to TRBD1. Losses at the gene ends were 0 bases for V and 5 bases for J; bases not matched to a gene: 7. This CDR3 comprises 16 residues. The V gene's germline CDR1 is LGHNA and CDR2 YSLEER. The CDR3 bases are TGCGCCAGCAGCCAAGATTTAGGGACAGGGGCCCACGAGCAGTACTTC. Translating it yields CASSQDLGTGAHEQYF.

The V and J genes are TRBV9 and TRBJ2-2; tentative D call: TRBD1 (5 bases). CDR1 is SGDLS, CDR2 YYNGEE, per germline. V lost 1 base and J 1 base, leaving 5 bases between the germline ends. The length of the CDR3 is 14 residues. The CDR3 DNA reads as TGTGCCAGCAGCGTAACAGGGAACACCGGGGAGCTGTTTTTT. Protein sequence: CASSVTGNTGELFF.

The chain couples TRBV12-3 or TRBV12-4 to TRBJ1-1; 7 nucleotides agree with TRBD1. The CDR3 is 13 amino acids. V lost 2 bases and J lost 7; bases outside the gene matches: 4. This CDR3 is CASSLQGVGEAFF. The CDR3 DNA follows: TGTGCCAGCAGTTTACAGGGGGTAGGTGAAGCTTTCTTT.

The rearrangement uses TRBV7-8 and TRBJ1-5, with D uncertain. CDR1 and CDR2 from the germline V gene are SGHVS and FQNEAQ. The CDR3 runs 14 residues. Deletions cut 1 base from V and 5 bases from J, with 9 bases between. The CDR3 protein is CASSLGQPYQPQHF. The CDR3 DNA reads as TGTGCCAGCAGCTTAGGGCAGCCCTATCAGCCCCAGCATTTT.

The chain recombines TRBV9 with TRBJ2-7; D tentatively reads TRBD1 or TRBD2 (6 bases each). Germline values: CDR1 SGDLS, CDR2 YYNGEE. This CDR3 region has 15 residues. V was clipped by 3 bases and J by 6 bases, with 19 bases between them. The CDR3 sequence: CASSARGETNFEQYF. In DNA, the CDR3 is TGTGCCAGCAGCGCGAGGGGGGAAACTAACTTCGAGCAGTACTTC.

This chain joins TRBV7-9 and TRBJ2-2; possible D gene TRBD1, 5 bases. The germline V gene encodes CDR1 SEHNR and CDR2 FQNEAQ (reference sequence). This CDR3 contains 14 residues. Between the trimmed V and J ends, which lost 8 bases and 1 base, there was a span of 11 bases. The CDR3 spells CASAPGLNTGELFF. CDR3 DNA sequence: TGTGCCAGCGCCCCAGGGCTGAACACCGGGGAGCTGTTTTTT.

The rearrangement links TRBV7-3 to TRBJ2-7, with 8 bases matching TRBD1. After removal of 6 bases from V and 7 bases from J, the junction contained 8 bases not matched to a gene. Germline V gene lookup returns CDR1 SGHTA and CDR2 FQGTGA. The length of the CDR3 is 13 residues. The CDR3 is CASSQGASEEQYF. The CDR3 nucleotides read TGTGCCAGCAGTCAGGGGGCTTCAGAGGAGCAGTACTTC. Based on the CDR3 plus reference TRBV7-3 and TRBJ2-7, the full variable domain is GAGVSQTPSNKVTEKGKYVELRCDPISGHTALYWYRQSLGQGPEFLIYFQGTGAADDSGLPNDRFFAVRPEGSVSTLKIQRTERGDSAVYLCASSQGASEEQYFGPGTRLTVT.

The chain combines TRBV9 with TRBJ2-7; 7 nucleotides match TRBD1. This CDR3 comprises 13 residues. The junction had 1 base not matched to a gene; V was cut back by 4 bases and J by 0 bases. From germline, CDR1 is SGDLS and CDR2 YYNGEE. For the CDR3, the DNA is TGTGCCAGCAGCCGACAGGGCTCCTACGAGCAGTACTTC. Amino acid sequence: CASSRQGSYEQYF.

This clone was seen more than once but under ten times. The chain joins TRBV29-1 to TRBJ1-1, with D uncertain. This CDR3 spans 11 amino acids. The V end lost 2 bases, the J end lost 5 bases, and 6 bases lay between the germline ends. Germline CDR1 and CDR2: SQVTM and ANQGSEA. CDR3 residues: CSVERETEAFF. DNA of the CDR3: TGCAGCGTTGAACGGGAGACTGAAGCTTTCTTT.

This chain joins TRBV11-3 and TRBJ1-1, with a possible D match to TRBD1 (5 bases). The germline V gene has CDR1 SGHNT and CDR2 YENEEA. The CDR3 runs 15 residues. The V and J ends lost 2 bases and 1 base respectively, with 11 bases between them. CDR3 loop: CASSLKGFGNTEAFF. The DNA of the CDR3 is TGTGCCAGCAGCTTAAAGGGGTTCGGGAACACTGAAGCTTTCTTT.

The chain carries TRBV6-5 and TRBJ2-6; D is unclear. Germline V lookup: CDR1 MNHEY, CDR2 SVGAGI. This CDR3 is 14 amino acids long. Trimming shortened V by 2 bases and J by 1 base, and 3 bases separated the two germline ends. DNA for the CDR3: TGTGCCAGCAGTTACGGTTCTGGGGCCAACGTCCTGACTTTC. It codes for CASSYGSGANVLTF.

The chain is built from TRBV7-9 and TRBJ1-1; 9 bases match TRBD1. V lost 4 bases and J lost 4; bases outside the gene matches: 7. CDR1 and CDR2 from the germline V gene are SEHNR and FQNEAQ (reference sequence). The CDR3 covers 15 residues. The CDR3 sequence: CASSSYRGLGTEAFF. CDR3 nucleotide sequence: TGTGCCAGCAGCTCCTACAGGGGGCTCGGCACTGAAGCTTTCTTT.

The chain uses TRBV5-4 and TRBJ2-7; 14 bases are a match to TRBD2. The germline V gene has CDR1 SGHNT and CDR2 YYREEE (reference sequence). The CDR3 is 15 residues long. Trimming took 4 bases from V and 7 from J; bases not matched to a gene: 7. The CDR3 sequence is CASSQGLAGVREQYF. DNA for the CDR3: TGTGCCAGCAGCCAGGGACTAGCGGGAGTGAGGGAGCAGTACTTC.

The V call is TRBV28, the J call TRBJ1-4; D may be TRBD1 (6 bases). There are 15 residues in the CDR3. V was pared by 6 bases and J by 4 bases, with 15 bases between. CDR1 and CDR2 from the germline V gene are MDHEN and SYDVKM. The CDR3 region has the DNA TGTGCCAGCAGGGGACCGGGACAAGATAATGAAAAACTGTTTTTT. It yields the protein CASRGPGQDNEKLFF.

This clone occurred once. The chain links TRBV28 to TRBJ2-7, with 10 bases aligning to TRBD1. Germline V gives CDR1 MDHEN, CDR2 SYDVKM. V dropped 5 bases and J dropped 2; count of bases not matched to a gene: 6. The CDR3 is 15 amino acids. In nucleotides, the CDR3 is TGTGCCAGCAGTCAGAGACAGGGGGCGCCCTACGAGCAGTACTTC. It codes for CASSQRQGAPYEQYF.

The chain carries TRBV18 and TRBJ1-3, with D unclear. V lost 6 bases and J lost 0, with 9 bases in between. CDR3 length equals 14 residues. CDR1 is KGHSH and CDR2 is LQKENI in the germline V gene. CDR3 nucleotides: TGTGCCAGCTCTCCGACGGACTCTGGAAACACCATATATTTT. Amino acids: CASSPTDSGNTIYF.

The V and J genes are TRBV9 and TRBJ1-6; no reliable D call. The CDR3 is made up of 14 amino acids. The V end lost 0 bases, the J end lost 7 bases, and 8 bases lay between the germline ends. The germline gives CDR1 SGDLS, CDR2 YYNGEE. CDR3 DNA: TGTGCCAGCAGCGTAGCACAGTTGAATTCACCCCTCCACTTT. Its protein is CASSVAQLNSPLHF.

This chain uses TRBV6-5 with TRBJ1-1; D unresolved. Germline V lookup: CDR1 MNHEY, CDR2 SVGAGI. This CDR3 has 13 residues. The V end was cut by 7 bases, the J end by 10 bases, with 19 bases between. In nucleotides, the CDR3 is TGTGCCAGCAACCCAGACCCTTCTCCTGGAGCTTTCTTT. It is translated as CASNPDPSPGAFF.